The rows below give T cell receptor beta chains drawn from one sample of a study of graft-versus-host responses after intestinal transplantation. These receptors are not linked to any known antigen. Assay used: immunoSEQ multiplex PCR; TCRdb lists only in-frame clones, some missing. The sample lists some 85,000 clones, around 93% occurring once. This sample comprised unstimulated CD8+ T cells sorted from spleen or lymph node cells, obtained before transplant. The source of these receptors is a human donor who was the organ donor for an intestinal transplant. Each CDR3 is given with its conserved first and last residue. D genes are given only for firm matches. For some rows the clone size is stated as once, few or many, or as a class when expanded; others skip it.

v_call	d_call	j_call	clone_size	cdr3_nt	cdr3_aa
TRBV19	.	TRBJ2-2	.	TGTGCCAGTATGAGGGAGGACACCGGGGAGCTGTTTTTT	CASMREDTGELFF
TRBV27	.	TRBJ2-5	.	TGTGCCAGCAGTTTACAGTACGAAGAGACCCAGTACTTC	CASSLQYEETQYF
TRBV4-3	.	TRBJ1-5	.	TGCGCCAGCAGCCAAGATCGGAGGTGGAGCAATCAGCCCCAGCATTTT	CASSQDRRWSNQPQHF
TRBV27	.	TRBJ1-1	once	TGTGCCAGCAGTCCGTCAGGGGTGAACACTGAAGCTTTCTTT	CASSPSGVNTEAFF
TRBV5-5	.	TRBJ2-7	.	TGTGCCAGCAGCTTGGCCACTTTCTACGAGCAGTACTTC	CASSLATFYEQYF
TRBV7-8	TRBD2	TRBJ2-1	.	TGTGCCAGCAGCCTACGGGGGGGCTTATTCAATGAGCAGTTCTTC	CASSLRGGLFNEQFF
TRBV27	TRBD2	TRBJ2-1	.	TGTGCCAGCAGTAGAACGCCCGGGACTAGTCCCCACAATGAGCAGTTCTTC	CASSRTPGTSPHNEQFF
TRBV7-9	TRBD1	TRBJ2-1	.	TGTGCCAGCAGCGTGACAGGGGTGGCCTACAATGAGCAGTTCTTC	CASSVTGVAYNEQFF
TRBV18	TRBD1	TRBJ2-7	.	TGTGCCAGCTCACCTCAGGACAGGGGCCACGAGCAGTACTTC	CASSPQDRGHEQYF
TRBV27	.	TRBJ1-5	.	TGTGCCAGCAGTTCGCGGGACGGTTTCTTCGTACATTTT	CASSSRDGFFVHF
TRBV29-1	.	TRBJ2-7	.	TGCAGCGTTGTGACAGACTACGAGCAGTACTTC	CSVVTDYEQYF
TRBV28	.	TRBJ1-6	once	TGTGCCAGCAGTTTGGAGGCCCTACTAGGGACTTATAATTCACCCCTCCACTTT	CASSLEALLGTYNSPLHF
TRBV7-3	.	TRBJ2-5	.	TGTGCCAGCAGCTTACGGCCAGGCGTCTGGGAGACCCAGTACTTC	CASSLRPGVWETQYF
TRBV5-1	.	TRBJ2-3	.	TGCGCCAGCAGCGGGACATGGGCTAGCACAGATACGCAGTATTTT	CASSGTWASTDTQYF
TRBV27	TRBD1	TRBJ1-1	.	TGTGCCAGCAGGCTAACAGGGGGGAACACTGAAGCTTTCTTT	CASRLTGGNTEAFF
TRBV19	TRBD1	TRBJ2-7	.	TGTGCCAGTGAGCCCGGGACAGGGTCATCCGAGCAGTACTTC	CASEPGTGSSEQYF
TRBV19	TRBD1	TRBJ1-3	.	TGTGCCAGTAGCCTACAGGGGGCCGGAAACACCATATATTTT	CASSLQGAGNTIYF
TRBV15	.	TRBJ2-2	.	TGTGCCACCAGCGCCAACCGACAGGCCGGGGAGCTGTTTTTT	CATSANRQAGELFF
TRBV2	TRBD1	TRBJ1-2	.	TGTGCCATCTGGACAGGGACCATCTATGGCTACACCTTC	CAIWTGTIYGYTF